These 30 T cell receptor beta chains were all obtained from the same sample, sequenced in a study of T cells in Graves' hyperthyroidism and ophthalmopathy. What was amplified from RNA transcripts were TCR beta CDR3 regions. Primed by the HTBI set, a first-round RT-PCR was run on the TCR CDR3. Via MiXCR, TCRdb re-called the multiplex PCR reads, giving one row per CDR3 protein. This sample yields 400,000 to 500,000 distinct CDR3 sequences, of which roughly 13% are seen a single time; 4% to 6.5% belongs to the top ten. Sequenced sample: blood. These receptors came from a young woman with Graves' hyperthyroidism.

This clonotype came up a few times. V is TRBV7-3 and J is TRBJ1-1; D not resolved. Germline CDR1 reads SGHTA; CDR2 reads FQGTGA. V lost 0 bases to trimming and J lost 1 base, with 6 bases between them. This CDR3 comprises 14 residues. The CDR3 reads CASSLTSENTEAFF. The CDR3 DNA reads as TGTGCCAGCAGCTTAACCTCAGAGAACACTGAAGCTTTCTTT.

This clonotype came up a few times. The V gene is TRBV10-1, the J gene TRBJ2-1; possibly TRBD2 for D (6 bases). The V end was cut by 4 bases, the J end by 4 bases, with 11 bases between. CDR1 and CDR2 from the germline V gene are WNHNN and SYGVQD (reference sequence). The CDR3 covers 14 residues. This chain's CDR3 is CASSAASAYNEQFF. The CDR3 DNA follows: TGCGCCAGCAGTGCGGCTAGCGCTTACAATGAGCAGTTCTTC.

J is TRBJ2-3 and V is TRBV28; 9 bases are a match to TRBD2. The CDR3 covers 16 residues. Per the germline V gene, CDR1 is MDHEN and CDR2 is SYDVKM. Trimming cost V 4 bases and J 2 bases; bases outside gene matches: 7. CDR3 loop: CASSSRLAAHTDTQYF. Written as DNA, the CDR3 is TGTGCCAGCAGTTCCAGACTAGCGGCCCACACAGATACGCAGTATTTT.

This clonotype showed up many times. The chain carries TRBV30 and TRBJ2-7; D is undetermined. V lost 0 bases, J lost 3 bases, and 3 bases lay in between. Germline V gene data show CDR1 as GTSNPN and CDR2 as SVGIG (reference sequence). The CDR3 loop spans 11 amino acids. Written as DNA, the CDR3 is TGTGCCTGGAGTGTGGGCTACGAGCAGTACTTC. Translated: CAWSVGYEQYF.

The rearrangement joins TRBV4-1 to TRBJ1-2, with TRBD1 as a possible D gene (6 bases). The CDR3 runs 15 residues. CDR1 and CDR2 from the germline V gene are MGHRA and YSYEKL. The germline V and J ends were trimmed by 0 bases and 5 bases, with 13 bases remaining between them. CDR3 amino acids: CASSQDSDRRYGYTF. The CDR3 DNA reads TGCGCCAGCAGCCAAGATTCGGACAGACGATATGGCTACACCTTC.

This clonotype was detected many times. The V gene is TRBV28, the J gene TRBJ2-1; no definite D call. Trimming left V 3 bases short and J 0 bases short, with 9 bases between. The V gene's germline CDR1 is MDHEN and CDR2 SYDVKM. The CDR3 has 15 residues. The chain's CDR3 is CASSFSRSSYNEQFF. CDR3 coding DNA: TGTGCCAGCAGTTTTTCGCGGAGCTCCTACAATGAGCAGTTCTTC.

The genes are TRBV7-2 and TRBJ1-2; 11 nucleotides agree with TRBD1. Losses at the gene ends were 5 bases for V and 5 bases for J; bases not matched to a gene: 7. The CDR3 has 15 amino acids. CDR1 and CDR2 (germline): SGHTA, FQGNSA. CDR3: CASSTRDRGNYGYTF. CDR3 sequence (DNA): TGTGCCAGCAGCACCCGGGACAGGGGGAATTATGGCTACACCTTC.

This clonotype was seen at least ten times. The chain is built from TRBV30 and TRBJ1-1; tentative D call: TRBD1 (5 bases). Germline assignment: CDR1 GTSNPN and CDR2 SVGIG (reference sequence). V was clipped by 3 bases and J by 7 bases, with 9 bases between them. CDR3 length: 11 amino acids. The CDR3 reads CAWRAQGEAFF. The DNA for the CDR3 is TGTGCCTGGAGGGCGCAGGGTGAAGCTTTCTTT. The variable domain in full, completed from reference TRBV30 and TRBJ1-1, reads SQTIHQWPATLVQPVGSPLSLECTVEGTSNPNLYWYRQAAGRGLQLLFYSVGIGQISSEVPQNLSASRPQDRQFILSSKKLLLSDSGFYLCAWRAQGEAFFGQGTRLTVV.

This clonotype showed up many times. The genes are TRBV20-1 and TRBJ2-3; 13 positions agree with TRBD2. This CDR3 has 17 residues. Losses at the gene ends were 3 bases for V and 2 bases for J; bases not matched to a gene: 8. Germline values: CDR1 DFQATT, CDR2 SNEGSKA (reference sequence). CDR3 DNA: TGCAGTGCTAGGGTGCTACTAGCGGGAGGGACCACAGATACGCAGTATTTT. It is translated as CSARVLLAGGTTDTQYF.

This chain joins TRBV20-1 and TRBJ2-3; perhaps TRBD2 as D (6 bases). This CDR3 contains 14 residues. Germline lookup yields CDR1 DFQATT and CDR2 SNEGSKA (reference sequence). Trimming shortened V by 3 bases and J by 6 bases, and 16 bases separated the two germline ends. In nucleotides, the CDR3 is TGCAGTGCTAGCCCCATGACTAGTTCGGATACGCAGTATTTT. This codes for CSASPMTSSDTQYF.

Here the CDR3 DNA reads TGTGCCAGCAGCTCTGGGGACAGGGGTGAAAAACTGTTTTTT. Its translation is CASSSGDRGEKLFF. This chain uses TRBV3-1 with TRBJ1-4; 10 bases map to TRBD1. The junction had 4 bases not matched to a gene; V was cut back by 5 bases and J by 7 bases. This CDR3 is built from 14 residues. CDR1 LGHDT and CDR2 YNNKEL come from the germline V gene (reference sequence).

Notes on this clonotype: It may be a read error: a sequence one base away is much more abundant. The chain links TRBV9 to TRBJ2-1; 8 bases align to TRBD2. The CDR3 runs to 16 residues. Germline values: CDR1 SGDLS, CDR2 YYNGEE. CDR3 nucleotide sequence: TGTGCCAGCGGCGTAGCAGCCGGACTAGCTGGAGATGAGCAGTTCTTC. As protein: CASGVAAGLAGDEQFF.

This clonotype has a handful of counts. This chain links TRBV20-1 with TRBJ1-1; D is possibly TRBD1 (5 bases). CDR3 length: 14 amino acids. The germline CDR1 and CDR2 sequences are DFQATT and SNEGSKA (reference sequence). Trimming cost V 6 bases and J 2 bases, with 16 bases left between them. The CDR3 bases are TGCAGTGCCCTACGGGGACGGCTAAACACTGAAGCTTTCTTT. Protein sequence: CSALRGRLNTEAFF.

There are many counts of this clonotype. The rearrangement joins TRBV6-2 or TRBV6-3 to TRBJ2-1; 7 bases map to TRBD2. With V trimmed by 2 bases and J by 12 bases, 1 base remained unmatched. The length of the CDR3 is 11 residues. The V gene's germline CDR1 is MNHEY and CDR2 SVGEGT. The CDR3 coding sequence is TGTGCCAGCAGTTACCCGGGAGGGCAGTTCTTC. This encodes CASSYPGGQFF.

Comments on this clonotype: This may stem from a read error, because a much larger clone lies one nucleotide away. The V gene is TRBV2, the J gene TRBJ2-1; 8 bases map to TRBD2. The CDR3 consists of 12 residues. The germline V gene encodes CDR1 SNHLY and CDR2 FYNNEI. The CDR3 sequence: CASRLAVNEQSF. The CDR3, as DNA: TGTGCCAGCAGACTAGCGGTAAATGAGCAGTCCTTC. The variable domain in full, with the rest retrieved from reference TRBV2 and TRBJ2-1, is EPEVTQTPSHQVTQMGQEVILRCVPISNHLYFYWYRQILGQKVEFLVSFYNNEISEKSEIFDDQFSVERPDGSNFTLKIRSTKLEDSAMYFCASRLAVNEQSFGPGTRLTVL.

This clonotype was seen a handful of times. The CDR3 DNA reads as TGTGCCAGCAGTTTATCGGGAGGTTTCTACGAGCAGTACTTC. Translated: CASSLSGGFYEQYF. V gene TRBV27 combines with J gene TRBJ2-7; weak D call: TRBD2 (6 bases). The germline V gene encodes CDR1 MNHEY and CDR2 SMNVEV (reference sequence). The CDR3 sequence is 14 residues long. V was cut by 0 bases and J by 3 bases, with 9 bases left in between.

In this sample, this clonotype turned up many times. The genes are TRBV6-1 and TRBJ2-7, with D possibly being TRBD2 (6 bases). Germline CDR1 is MNHNS and CDR2 is SASEGT. This CDR3 spans 13 amino acids. Trimming took off 6 bases at V and 0 bases at J, with 9 bases between the two ends. CDR3 nucleotides: TGTGCCAGCAGGGGGGAGGCCTCCTACGAGCAGTACTTC. This translates into CASRGEASYEQYF.

This clonotype was seen ten or more times. The rearrangement uses TRBV20-1 and TRBJ2-7; TRBD1 matches at 7 bases. Unmatched junction bases numbered 8, after V lost 0 bases and J lost 3 bases. The CDR3 is 15 amino acids. Germline V gene sequence: CDR1 DFQATT, CDR2 SNEGSKA (reference sequence). CDR3 in amino acids: CSARDLAGGYYEQYF. The CDR3 DNA follows: TGCAGTGCTAGAGATCTGGCAGGGGGTTACTACGAGCAGTACTTC.

The chain combines TRBV4-3 with TRBJ1-1; D unresolved. Germline CDR1 is LGHNA and CDR2 is YSLEER. The V end was cut by 3 bases, the J end by 3 bases, with 11 bases between. The CDR3 is made up of 14 amino acids. CDR3 protein: CASSQEREYTEAFF. The DNA of the CDR3 is TGCGCCAGCAGCCAGGAGAGGGAGTACACTGAAGCTTTCTTT.

This clonotype was seen just once. This may arise from a read error, as a much more abundant clone is one base away. The J gene is TRBJ1-1, the V gene TRBV6-1, with unresolved D. This CDR3 has 14 amino acids. Germline V gene lookup returns CDR1 MNHNS and CDR2 SASEGT. Trimming removed 5 bases at V and 4 bases at J, with 14 bases between. CDR3 protein: CASSKDGRGTEAFF. For the CDR3, the DNA is TGTGCCAGCAGTAAAGACGGACGGGGCACTGAAGCTTTCTTT.

This clonotype was observed at least ten times. The V gene is TRBV12-3 or TRBV12-4, the J gene TRBJ2-3; the D gene is possibly TRBD1 (5 bases). The CDR3 totals 14 residues. V was shortened by 4 bases and J by 2 bases, with 10 bases between the two germline ends. The CDR3 coding sequence is TGTGCCAGCAGTTCCAGGACACTCACAGATACGCAGTATTTT. Amino acid sequence: CASSSRTLTDTQYF.

This clonotype was found many times. The chain carries TRBV6-1 and TRBJ1-5, with 8 bases aligning to TRBD1. V trimming: 5 bases; J trimming: 7 bases; junction bases outside the gene matches: 10. Germline CDR1 and CDR2: MNHNS and SASEGT. This CDR3 region has 15 residues. The CDR3 loop is CASSQSQGDRQPQHF. The CDR3 DNA follows: TGTGCCAGCAGTCAATCACAGGGGGACCGGCAGCCCCAGCATTTT.

This clonotype was picked up many times. This chain connects TRBV12-3 or TRBV12-4 to TRBJ1-2; D is unresolved. This CDR3 is built from 14 residues. Trimming removed 10 bases at V and 4 bases at J, with 19 bases between. The CDR3 region has the DNA TGTGCCACGTTGAGTTATGGGCATAGCTATGGCTACACCTTC. It specifies CATLSYGHSYGYTF.

This clonotype was seen repeatedly, ten times or more. The rearrangement uses TRBV28 and TRBJ1-2; 9 nucleotides align to TRBD1. CDR3 size: 14 residues. After removal of 5 bases from V and 4 bases from J, the junction contained 5 bases not matched to a gene. The germline V gene has CDR1 MDHEN and CDR2 SYDVKM. The CDR3 spells CASSPRQGVYGYTF. Written as DNA, the CDR3 is TGTGCCAGCAGTCCCCGACAGGGGGTCTATGGCTACACCTTC.

Concerning this clonotype: This could be a read error, since a much larger clone is one nucleotide away. As DNA, the CDR3 is TGTGCCACCAGTGCGAAGGGAGGAACTGGCTACACCTTC. Amino acid sequence: CATSAKGGTGYTF. This chain links TRBV24-1 with TRBJ1-2; D unclear. Germline values: CDR1 KGHDR, CDR2 SFDVKD. The CDR3 has 13 amino acids. V shed 5 bases and J shed 7 bases, with 13 bases lying between them.

A word on this clonotype: Just one base apart from a much larger clone, this may be a read error. The chain uses TRBV4-3 and TRBJ2-3; 9 positions agree with TRBD2. The CDR3 sequence is 18 residues long. Germline assignment: CDR1 LGHNA and CDR2 YSLEER. The CDR3 reads CDSSPRGSGRWLTDTQYF. DNA for the CDR3: TGCGACAGCAGCCCCCGCGGTAGCGGGAGATGGTTAACAGATACGCAGTATTTT.

This clonotype was recorded many times. The chain has TRBV20-1 and TRBJ1-2; D call uncertain. The CDR3 contains 11 residues. Trimming took 5 bases from V and 8 from J, leaving 12 bases between them. Germline CDR1 reads DFQATT; CDR2 reads SNEGSKA (reference sequence). The CDR3 coding sequence is TGCAGTGCTGAGAGGAGTGGCGGCTACACCTTC. Translating it yields CSAERSGGYTF.

The table lists this clonotype with a few counts. This rearrangement joins TRBV3-1 to TRBJ2-2; D tentatively fits TRBD1 or TRBD2 (5 bases each). Trimming cost V 1 base and J 1 base, with 10 bases left between them. The germline gives CDR1 LGHDT, CDR2 YNNKEL (reference sequence). The CDR3 runs to 16 residues. CDR3 bases: TGTGCCAGCAGCCAAGGTGGGACGGTGAACACCGGGGAGCTGTTTTTT. Encoded protein: CASSQGGTVNTGELFF.

This clonotype appeared many times. This sequence joins TRBV27 and TRBJ2-1, with 9 bases aligning to TRBD1. Germline values: CDR1 MNHEY, CDR2 SMNVEV (reference sequence). The CDR3 is made up of 17 amino acids. Unmatched junction bases numbered 10, after V lost 5 bases and J lost 2 bases. The CDR3: CASSLGTGRLTYNEQFF. The DNA of the CDR3 is TGTGCCAGCAGTCTCGGGACAGGGAGATTGACCTACAATGAGCAGTTCTTC.

The table lists this clonotype with a few counts. One end of the junction does not line up with germline, which may come from a read error. V usage is TRBV6-2 or TRBV6-3 and J usage is TRBJ1-2; no firm D call. The germline CDR1 and CDR2 sequences are MNHEY and SVGEGT. The CDR3 is 15 amino acids. The CDR3 DNA is TGTGCCAGCAGTTACTCGAGCGGGGTTAACTATGGCTGCACCTTC. This gives the protein CASSYSSGVNYGCTF.